This TCR beta chain stems from a study of human T cells and chemical hapten exposure. Overall study: Diphenylcyclopropenone was applied weekly to patients' scalps across the roughly 25-week study. Recorded diagnoses among the mostly female patients were alopecia areata, totalis or universalis. There were per-sample TCR yield variations, arising mainly from small pooled library volume differences.

TCRdb recomputed calls from the RACE reads with MiXCR, one row per CDR3 protein. The table lists about 350,000 distinct CDR3 sequences, about 5.4% of them singletons. The junction had 12 bases not matched to a gene; V was cut back by 10 bases and J by 2 bases. The CDR3 runs 16 residues. Germline V gives CDR1 MNHEY, CDR2 SVGEGT. Time point denoted: pre-sensitization, week 0. The treatment: therapeutic diphenylcyclopropenone sensitization with weekly scalp DPC. The donor pool consisted of alopecia patients aged 18 to 70 years, considered suitable for DPC. This specimen consisted of whole blood, obtained in connection with sensitization to the hapten diphenylcyclopropenone (DPC). The chain joins TRBV6-2 or TRBV6-3 to TRBJ2-5, with 11 bases fitting TRBD2. This clonotype was obtained from a woman aged 18 to 35 with alopecia areata. Some clones in this sample may be carry-over from other donors' samples. The CDR3 protein is CATDPPTSGAQETQYF. In DNA, the CDR3 is TGTGCCACCGACCCCCCGACTAGCGGGGCTCAAGAGACCCAGTACTTC.